The 22 T cell receptor beta chains in this list originate from one sample, sequenced in a study of blood T cell repertoires in COVID-19. Assay: immunoSEQ multiplex PCR; the TCRdb copy retains only in-frame clones and omits some. The table lists about 220,000 clones, 70% to 85% of them singletons. The sequenced sample was PBMCs or T cells enriched from blood (not recorded which). These receptors were collected from a man between 40 and 49 years old who had recovered from COVID-19.

The V gene is TRBV29-1, the J gene TRBJ1-1; TRBD1 agrees at 7 bases. The CDR3 length is 15 residues. V gave up 7 bases and J gave up 5 bases; unmatched junction bases: 16. Germline V CDR1 and CDR2: SQVTM, ANQGSEA. The CDR3 loop reads CSARADGTGETEAFF. In DNA form, the CDR3 reads TGCAGCGCCCGCGCGGACGGCACAGGGGAGACTGAAGCTTTCTTT.

V is TRBV2 and J is TRBJ2-1; D call uncertain. This CDR3 spans 10 amino acids. Trimming shortened V by 3 bases and J by 8 bases, and 2 bases separated the two germline ends. Germline values: CDR1 SNHLY, CDR2 FYNNEI. The DNA for the CDR3 is TGTGCCAGCAGTGACTATGAGCAGTTCTTC. This sequence encodes CASSDYEQFF.

The chain is built from TRBV10-3 and TRBJ1-2, with 8 bases fitting TRBD1. CDR3 length equals 15 residues. V lost 0 bases, J lost 4 bases, and 4 bases stayed unmatched. Germline V gene lookup returns CDR1 ENHRY and CDR2 SYGVKD. The CDR3 DNA follows: TGTGCCATCAGTGAGTCCGGGACAGGCGGCTATGGCTACACCTTC. As protein: CAISESGTGGYGYTF.

This chain connects TRBV10-3 to TRBJ1-2, with D possibly matching TRBD1 (6 bases). The V end was cut by 10 bases, the J end by 6 bases, with 18 bases between. This CDR3 comprises 13 residues. Germline-derived CDR1 and CDR2 are ENHRY and SYGVKD. The CDR3, as DNA: TGTGCCACCCTGCGGACTGGGGGCGATGGCTACACCTTC. This translates into CATLRTGGDGYTF.

CDR3 in amino acids: CASSARRGPGNTIYF. Here the CDR3 DNA reads TGTGCCAGCAGCGCCCGCAGGGGGCCTGGAAACACCATATATTTT. V is TRBV7-2 and J is TRBJ1-3; 8 bases fit TRBD1. The ends lost 5 bases at V and 2 bases at J; junction bases unmatched: 5. In germline, CDR1 is SGHTA, CDR2 FQGNSA. The CDR3 extends over 15 amino acids. The full variable domain, its missing parts supplied by reference TRBV7-2 and TRBJ1-3, is GAGVSQSPSNKVTEKGKDVELRCDPISGHTALYWYRQSLGQGLEFLIYFQGNSAPDKSGLPSDRFSAERTGGSVSTLTIQRTQQEDSAVYLCASSARRGPGNTIYFGEGSWLTVV.

The V call is TRBV13, the J call TRBJ2-5; TRBD2 might be the D (6 bases). V dropped 3 bases and J dropped 5 bases, with 10 bases sitting between them. Germline CDR1 is PRHDT and CDR2 is FYEKMQ (reference sequence). The CDR3 has 13 residues. CDR3 sequence (DNA): TGTGCCAGCAGCTTTTCGGAGGGGGAGACCCAGTACTTC. This encodes CASSFSEGETQYF.

The V gene is TRBV10-1, the J gene TRBJ2-5; TRBD1 matches at 7 bases. The CDR3 consists of 13 residues. CDR1 and CDR2 from the germline V gene are WNHNN and SYGVQD (reference sequence). With V trimmed by 3 bases and J by 3 bases, 1 base remained unmatched. CDR3 DNA sequence: TGCGCCAGCAGTGATGGGACAGAAGAGACCCAGTACTTC. Its translation: CASSDGTEETQYF.

This clone was recorded only once. This chain links TRBV10-2 with TRBJ2-7; TRBD1 is a possible D gene (5 bases). With 3 bases removed from V and 3 bases from J, the gap between germline ends came to 9 bases. The CDR3 has 13 amino acids. Germline V gene lookup returns CDR1 WSHSY and CDR2 SAAADI. CDR3 loop: CASSDTQVYEQYF. The CDR3 DNA follows: TGCGCCAGCAGTGACACACAGGTCTACGAGCAGTACTTC.

This sequence joins TRBV15 and TRBJ1-5; D is unclear. Trimming removed 0 bases at V and 0 bases at J, with 3 bases between. CDR1 LNHNV and CDR2 YYDKDF come from the germline V gene (reference sequence). This CDR3 is 14 amino acids long. The CDR3 DNA sequence: TGTGCCACCAGCAGAGATTATAGCAATCAGCCCCAGCATTTT. This encodes CATSRDYSNQPQHF. Looking up the rest from reference TRBV15 and TRBJ1-5 gives the full variable domain: DAMVIQNPRYQVTQFGKPVTLSCSQTLNHNVMYWYQQKSSQAPKLLFHYYDKDFNNEADTPDNFQSRRPNTSFCFLDIRSPGLGDTAMYLCATSRDYSNQPQHFGDGTRLSIL.

This clone occurred once. The chain uses TRBV13 and TRBJ2-3; a weak D match, TRBD2 (6 bases). The CDR3 runs to 17 residues. Germline CDR1 PRHDT, CDR2 FYEKMQ (reference sequence). Trimming cost V 5 bases and J 1 base, with 19 bases left between them. The CDR3 DNA reads as TGTGCCAGCAGCCCGACCCTGGGACTGGTGCGCACAGATACGCAGTATTTT. Protein sequence: CASSPTLGLVRTDTQYF.

The chain links TRBV11-3 to TRBJ2-7; TRBD2 aligns across 7 bases. The CDR3 runs to 12 residues. Germline V gives CDR1 SGHNT, CDR2 YENEEA. V shed 1 base and J 9 bases; nucleotides not matched to a gene: 3. For the CDR3, the DNA is TGTGCCAGCAGCTTAGCGGGGGGATGGCAGTACTTC. The encoded protein is CASSLAGGWQYF.

The chain is built from TRBV7-2 and TRBJ2-2, with TRBD1 matching 9 bases. J lost 5 bases, V lost 6 bases, and 10 bases had no gene match. The CDR3 contains 16 residues. The germline gives CDR1 SGHTA, CDR2 FQGNSA. CDR3 in amino acids: CASRGQGVGRTGELFF. The CDR3 DNA reads TGTGCCAGCAGGGGACAGGGCGTGGGACGGACCGGGGAGCTGTTTTTT. Based on the CDR3 plus reference TRBV7-2 and TRBJ2-2, the full variable domain is GAGVSQSPSNKVTEKGKDVELRCDPISGHTALYWYRQSLGQGLEFLIYFQGNSAPDKSGLPSDRFSAERTGGSVSTLTIQRTQQEDSAVYLCASRGQGVGRTGELFFGEGSRLTVL.

V usage is TRBV7-8 and J usage is TRBJ1-1, with D perhaps TRBD1 (6 bases). Trimming shortened V by 5 bases and J by 5 bases, and 18 bases separated the two germline ends. The CDR3 is 15 residues long. From germline, CDR1 is SGHVS and CDR2 FQNEAQ. CDR3 sequence: CASSLLRGAGTEAFF. CDR3 DNA: TGTGCCAGCAGCCTCCTACGGGGGGCGGGGACTGAAGCTTTCTTT.

The genes are TRBV28 and TRBJ1-2, with D uncertain. This CDR3 region has 15 residues. CDR1 and CDR2 (germline): MDHEN, SYDVKM. V dropped 5 bases and J dropped 3 bases, with 16 bases sitting between them. The CDR3 DNA sequence: TGTGCCAGCAGTGAGGTCGGGATGACGGACTATGGCTACACCTTC. Amino acid sequence: CASSEVGMTDYGYTF.

This rearrangement joins TRBV7-9 to TRBJ2-7, with 7 bases aligning to TRBD1. This CDR3 contains 19 residues. J was trimmed by 0 bases and V by 5 bases; bases with no gene match: 19. CDR1 is SEHNR, CDR2 FQNEAQ, per germline (reference sequence). In DNA form, the CDR3 reads TGTGCCAGCAGCCCGCCAGTACTAGACAGGGCCTCTTACTCCTACGAGCAGTACTTC. Protein: CASSPPVLDRASYSYEQYF.

The chain links TRBV9 to TRBJ2-7; 13 bases map to TRBD2. This CDR3 spans 16 amino acids. Germline V lookup: CDR1 SGDLS, CDR2 YYNGEE. The J segment lost 5 bases and the V segment lost 4 bases, leaving 9 bases of the junction unmatched. In nucleotides, the CDR3 is TGTGCCAGCAGCCCACGACTAGCGGGAGGTTATGACGAGCAGTACTTC. Protein product: CASSPRLAGGYDEQYF.

In nucleotides, the CDR3 is TGCGCCAGCAGCTTATTGGGCGTCAAAGGCACTGAAGCTTTCTTT. Its translation is CASSLLGVKGTEAFF. V and J are TRBV5-1 and TRBJ1-1; D unresolved. The CDR3 extends over 15 amino acids. Germline CDR1 is SGHRS and CDR2 is YFSETQ. Trimming shortened V by 2 bases and J by 4 bases, and 15 bases separated the two germline ends. Complete variable domain (other parts from reference TRBV5-1 and TRBJ1-1): KAGVTQTPRYLIKTRGQQVTLSCSPISGHRSVSWYQQTPGQGLQFLFEYFSETQRNKGNFPGRFSGRQFSNSRSEMNVSTLELGDSALYLCASSLLGVKGTEAFFGQGTRLTVV.

This chain connects TRBV5-3 to TRBJ2-3, with TRBD2 matching 7 bases. Being an ORF, TRBV5-3 has a function that is uncertain. V trimming: 0 bases; J trimming: 3 bases; junction bases outside the gene matches: 4. CDR3 length: 15 residues. CDR3 sequence reads: CARSLASGGTDTQYF. CDR3 coding DNA: TGTGCCAGAAGCTTGGCTAGCGGTGGTACAGATACGCAGTATTTT.

This clone appeared a single time. The chain's CDR3 is CASSPTGQLPSYEQYF. The CDR3 bases are TGCGCCAGCAGCCCGACGGGACAACTACCTTCCTACGAGCAGTACTTC. This sequence joins TRBV5-1 and TRBJ2-7; TRBD1 might be the D (6 bases). Trimming pared 4 bases from V and 1 base from J, leaving 18 bases between. Germline loops: CDR1 SGHRS, CDR2 YFSETQ. The length of the CDR3 is 16 residues. Based on the CDR3 plus reference TRBV5-1 and TRBJ2-7, the full variable domain is KAGVTQTPRYLIKTRGQQVTLSCSPISGHRSVSWYQQTPGQGLQFLFEYFSETQRNKGNFPGRFSGRQFSNSRSEMNVSTLELGDSALYLCASSPTGQLPSYEQYFGPGTRLTVT.

The chain combines TRBV11-2 with TRBJ2-7; D unresolved. This CDR3 comprises 12 residues. The V end was cut by 5 bases, the J end by 1 base, with 6 bases between. Germline CDR1 is SGHAT and CDR2 is FQNNGV. The chain's CDR3 is CASSPTSYEQYF. The DNA for the CDR3 is TGTGCCAGCAGCCCTACGTCCTACGAGCAGTACTTC.

The genes are TRBV30 and TRBJ1-2, with TRBD1 matching over 12 bases. After removal of 2 bases from V and 8 bases from J, the junction contained 15 bases not matched to a gene. Germline V gives CDR1 GTSNPN, CDR2 SVGIG (reference sequence). The CDR3 sequence is 17 residues long. CDR3 protein: CAWSISGTGGGIGGYTF. CDR3 bases: TGTGCCTGGAGTATCTCCGGGACAGGGGGCGGGATTGGGGGCTACACCTTC.

The count of this clone is one. The gene calls are TRBV7-8 and TRBJ2-5; D perhaps matches TRBD2 (5 bases). Trimming removed 10 bases at V and 4 bases at J, with 10 bases between. CDR3 length equals 11 residues. CDR1 and CDR2 from the germline V gene are SGHVS and FQNEAQ. The CDR3 DNA sequence: TGTGCCACCCCTGAGGGAGAGACCCAGTACTTC. Residues: CATPEGETQYF.